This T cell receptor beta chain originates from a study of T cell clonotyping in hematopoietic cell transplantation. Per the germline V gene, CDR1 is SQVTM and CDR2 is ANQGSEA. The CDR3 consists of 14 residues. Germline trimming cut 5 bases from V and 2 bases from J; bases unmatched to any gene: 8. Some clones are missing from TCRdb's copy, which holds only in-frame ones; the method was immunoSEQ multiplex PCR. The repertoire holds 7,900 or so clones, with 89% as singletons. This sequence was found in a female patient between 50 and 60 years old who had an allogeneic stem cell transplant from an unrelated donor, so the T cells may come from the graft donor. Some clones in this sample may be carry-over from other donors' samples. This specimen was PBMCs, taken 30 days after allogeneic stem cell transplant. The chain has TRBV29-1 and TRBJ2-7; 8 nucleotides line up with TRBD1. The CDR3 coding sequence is TGCAGCGTTTGGGGGACAGGAATCACCTACGAGCAGTACTTC. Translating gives CSVWGTGITYEQYF.